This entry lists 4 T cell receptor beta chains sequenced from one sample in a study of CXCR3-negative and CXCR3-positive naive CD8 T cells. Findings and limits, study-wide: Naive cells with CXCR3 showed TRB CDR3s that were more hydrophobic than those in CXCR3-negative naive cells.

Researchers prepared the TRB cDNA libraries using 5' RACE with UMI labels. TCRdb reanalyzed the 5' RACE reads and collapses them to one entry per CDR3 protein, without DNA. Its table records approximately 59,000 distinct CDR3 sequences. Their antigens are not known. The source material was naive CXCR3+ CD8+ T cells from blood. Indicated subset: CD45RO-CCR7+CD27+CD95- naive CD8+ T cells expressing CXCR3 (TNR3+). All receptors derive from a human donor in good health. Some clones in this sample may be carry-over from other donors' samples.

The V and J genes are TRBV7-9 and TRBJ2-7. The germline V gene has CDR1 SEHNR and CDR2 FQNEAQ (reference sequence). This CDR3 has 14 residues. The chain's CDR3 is CASSLPGLSYEQYF.

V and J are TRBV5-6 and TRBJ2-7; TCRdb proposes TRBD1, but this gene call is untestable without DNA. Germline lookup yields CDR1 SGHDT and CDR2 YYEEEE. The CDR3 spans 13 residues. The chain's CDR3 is CASDDRDSYEQYF.

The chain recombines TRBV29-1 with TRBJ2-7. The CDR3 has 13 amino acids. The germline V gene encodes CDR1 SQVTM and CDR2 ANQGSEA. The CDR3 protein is CSVEGRPRGEQYF.

The CDR3 is CASSSDRGYTF. The V and J genes are TRBV28 and TRBJ1-2. Germline V gene sequence: CDR1 MDHEN, CDR2 SYDVKM. This CDR3 contains 11 residues.